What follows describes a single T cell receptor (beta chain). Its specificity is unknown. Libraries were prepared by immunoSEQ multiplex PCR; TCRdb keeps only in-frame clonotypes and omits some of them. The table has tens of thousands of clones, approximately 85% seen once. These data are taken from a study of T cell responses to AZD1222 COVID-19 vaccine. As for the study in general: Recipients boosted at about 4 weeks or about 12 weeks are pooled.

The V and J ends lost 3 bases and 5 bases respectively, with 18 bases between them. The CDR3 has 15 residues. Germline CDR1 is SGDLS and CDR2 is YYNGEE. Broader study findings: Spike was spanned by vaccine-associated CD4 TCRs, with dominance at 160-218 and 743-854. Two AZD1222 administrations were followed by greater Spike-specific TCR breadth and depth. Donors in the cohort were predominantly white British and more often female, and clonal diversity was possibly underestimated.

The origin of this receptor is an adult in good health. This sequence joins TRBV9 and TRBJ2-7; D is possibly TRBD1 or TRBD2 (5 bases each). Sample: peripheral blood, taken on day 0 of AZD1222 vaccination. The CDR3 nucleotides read TGTGCCAGCAGCGCCGGGACCGGGTCCCCCCACGAGCAGTACTTC. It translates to CASSAGTGSPHEQYF.